These 2 T cell receptor beta chains were all obtained from the same sample, sequenced in a study of vaccination and CD4 T cells after COVID-19. Treatment: roughly ten-day PBMC culture with coronavirus spike peptide pools or control peptides (ViraFEST assay). An Oncomine TCR Beta short-read assay was used to sequence the DNA from cultured CD4+ T cells. Using its own MiXCR run on the PCR reads, TCRdb lists one record per CDR3 protein. Among 10,000 or so distinct CDR3 sequences listed, 70% to 75% were seen once. No antigens are known for them. The specimen was CD4+ T cells from blood, cultured in vitro. Source of these receptors: a human donor who had recovered from COVID-19.

This clonotype was seen only once. The chain couples TRBV28 to TRBJ2-3; TRBD2 aligns across 7 bases. The CDR3 spans 13 residues. Germline V CDR1 and CDR2: MDHEN, SYDVKM. V was clipped by 6 bases and J by 4 bases; unmatched bases: 4. The CDR3 bases are TGTGCCAGCAGCCTTGGGGGGGCAGATACGCAGTATTTT. Its translation: CASSLGGADTQYF.

By share, this clonotype ranks as medium-sized. The CDR3 DNA reads TGTGCCAGCAGTTTGTGGGGTAAGGAGACCCAGTACTTC. It specifies CASSLWGKETQYF. V usage is TRBV21-1 and J usage is TRBJ2-5. TRBV21-1 is marked as a pseudogene. This CDR3 contains 13 residues.